This T cell receptor beta chain was profiled in a study of blood T cells in healthy people across ages. Findings and limits, study-wide: The CMV status of each donor remained undetermined, and this could have confounded shifts in expanded clonotypes. In long-lived donors, naive CD4+ cell counts and diversity exceeded those of aged donors.

This CDR3 is 17 amino acids long. The V and J ends lost 7 bases and 0 bases respectively, with 18 bases between them. Germline CDR1 is MNHNS and CDR2 is SASEGT. PCR was performed a second time for 7 to 11 cycles using a sample-barcoded 5' primer and a J-beta primer mix. Tagging of each cDNA molecule was performed by a template-switch adaptor with 12 random nucleotides. Every individual sample yielded 2.5 million or more paired-end reads (each containing CDR3). TCRdb re-analysed the 5' RACE reads in MiXCR, keeping a single row per CDR3 protein. The sample carries around 800,000 distinct CDR3 sequences, 35% to 60% recorded once. This clonotype came up a few times. The antigen is not known.

This clonotype was sampled from an elderly man in good health. The chain employs TRBV6-1 and TRBJ2-2; TRBD2 is a possible D gene (6 bases). The specimen sequenced was blood. The DNA for the CDR3 is TGTGCCAGCACCCCGTTTGGGGGGTACGCGAACACCGGGGAGCTGTTTTTT. Its protein is CASTPFGGYANTGELFF.